The clone carrying this T cell receptor beta chain was observed a handful of times. Its antigen is not known. The data originate from a study of blood T cells in healthy people across ages. For the second PCR, which ran for about 6 to 11 cycles, a sample-barcoded 5' primer and a J-beta primer mix were used. Every cDNA molecule carried a tag from a template-switch adaptor bearing 12 random nucleotides. TCRdb itself ran the 5' RACE reads through MiXCR, one entry per CDR3 protein. The repertoire holds 1.5 million to 2 million distinct CDR3 sequences, roughly 32% seen once, with around 10% in the top ten. Notes on the study in general: Diversity of TCR beta correlated strongly with naive T cell percentage.

Per germline, CDR1 DFQATT and CDR2 SNEGSKA (reference sequence). The CDR3 has 13 amino acids. Trimming removed 6 bases from V and 4 bases from J, with 15 bases in between. Sequencing was carried out using blood. The receptor comes from a woman aged 25 to 39 in good health. The V gene is TRBV20-1, the J gene TRBJ2-5; D is possibly TRBD2 (7 bases). CDR3 coding DNA: TGCAGTGCCTACCCGGGGGGCCCAGAGACCCAGTACTTC. It translates to CSAYPGGPETQYF.